These 31 T cell receptor beta chains were all obtained from the same sample, sequenced in a study of cytotoxic CD8 clonotypes in ibrutinib-treated CLL. Sequenced by immunoSEQ multiplex PCR; TCRdb stores in-frame clones only, minus some. The sample yields 150,000 to 250,000 clones, approximately 68% seen once. The sample was PBMCs, taken after 24 months of ibrutinib treatment. These receptors came from a human donor with chronic lymphocytic leukemia.

The chain has TRBV5-1 and TRBJ2-1, with 9 bases aligning to TRBD2. Germline CDR1 is SGHRS and CDR2 is YFSETQ. Trimming at V came to 2 bases and at J to 5 bases, leaving 14 bases not matched to a gene. This CDR3 region has 18 residues. Here the CDR3 DNA reads TGCGCCAGCAGCTTAAGCCCCGATGGCGGGAGGGGTAACAATGAGCAGTTCTTC. Amino acids: CASSLSPDGGRGNNEQFF. Full variable domain (missing parts from reference TRBV5-1 and TRBJ2-1): KAGVTQTPRYLIKTRGQQVTLSCSPISGHRSVSWYQQTPGQGLQFLFEYFSETQRNKGNFPGRFSGRQFSNSRSEMNVSTLELGDSALYLCASSLSPDGGRGNNEQFFGPGTRLTVL.

This sequence joins TRBV4-3 and TRBJ2-7; TRBD1 aligns across 7 bases. This CDR3 is 15 amino acids long. Germline V lookup: CDR1 LGHNA, CDR2 YSLEER. J was trimmed by 5 bases and V by 1 base; bases with no gene match: 8. CDR3 protein: CASSQGRQGAHEQYF. The CDR3, as DNA: TGCGCCAGCAGCCAAGGAAGACAGGGAGCCCACGAGCAGTACTTC.

This chain uses TRBV18 with TRBJ1-4, with 10 bases lining up with TRBD1. Germline V gives CDR1 KGHSH, CDR2 LQKENI. The CDR3 covers 16 residues. J was trimmed by 2 bases and V by 3 bases; bases with no gene match: 3. CDR3 DNA: TGTGCCAGCTCACCGACAGGGGGCTCTACTAATGAAAAACTGTTTTTT. Protein: CASSPTGGSTNEKLFF.

This clone occurred a few times. This rearrangement joins TRBV29-1 to TRBJ2-2; maybe TRBD1 (5 bases). Between the trimmed V and J ends, which lost 4 bases and 4 bases, there was a span of 10 bases. The CDR3 is made up of 13 amino acids. Germline loops: CDR1 SQVTM, CDR2 ANQGSEA. CDR3 sequence: CSVGQRFTGELFF. CDR3 DNA sequence: TGCAGCGTTGGACAGAGATTCACCGGGGAGCTGTTTTTT.

This clone was seen a handful of times. V and J are TRBV7-6 and TRBJ1-1; 7 bases fit TRBD1. Germline V lookup: CDR1 SGHVS, CDR2 FNYEAQ. This CDR3 is built from 15 residues. V gave up 1 base and J gave up 1 base; unmatched junction bases: 3. CDR3: CASSLVQGENTEAFF. The CDR3 nucleotides are TGTGCCAGCAGCTTAGTTCAGGGGGAGAACACTGAAGCTTTCTTT.

V and J are TRBV7-9 and TRBJ2-4, with 9 nucleotides matching TRBD1. The germline CDR1 and CDR2 sequences are SEHNR and FQNEAQ (reference sequence). Trimming removed 1 base from V and 3 bases from J; junction bases left unmatched: 10. The CDR3 loop spans 18 amino acids. As DNA, the CDR3 is TGTGCCAGCAGCTTAGGTGGTGGGGACAGGGTAGACAAAAACATTCAGTACTTC. Residues: CASSLGGGDRVDKNIQYF.

The CDR3 protein is CASSRTGLSGELFF. The DNA of the CDR3 is TGTGCCAGCAGCCGGACAGGGCTCTCCGGGGAGCTGTTTTTT. V and J are TRBV7-2 and TRBJ2-2; 8 bases agree with TRBD1. Germline lookup yields CDR1 SGHTA and CDR2 FQGNSA. J was trimmed by 6 bases and V by 5 bases; bases with no gene match: 5. CDR3 length: 14 amino acids.

V and J are TRBV27 and TRBJ2-5; possibly TRBD2 for D (6 bases). Trimming removed 0 bases from V and 4 bases from J, with 12 bases in between. The CDR3 is 15 amino acids. Germline values: CDR1 MNHEY, CDR2 SMNVEV (reference sequence). CDR3 coding DNA: TGTGCCAGCAGTTTATCTGGCAGGCGGGGAGAGACCCAGTACTTC. Amino acids: CASSLSGRRGETQYF.

This clone was found once. This chain connects TRBV7-2 to TRBJ2-2, with unresolved D. Trimming cost V 1 base and J 3 bases, with 9 bases left between them. The germline V gene has CDR1 SGHTA and CDR2 FQGNSA. The CDR3 spans 15 residues. CDR3 DNA sequence: TGTGCCAGCAGCTTAGGGTCTAGGTACACCGGGGAGCTGTTTTTT. Its translation: CASSLGSRYTGELFF.

The V and J genes are TRBV6-5 and TRBJ1-5; possible D gene TRBD1, 6 bases. V lost 6 bases and J lost 9, with 18 bases in between. The CDR3 runs 14 residues. Per germline, CDR1 MNHEY and CDR2 SVGAGI. CDR3 DNA: TGTGCCAGCAGAGGCCAGGGGAATTTTGGGCCCCAGCATTTT. As protein: CASRGQGNFGPQHF.

The rearrangement joins TRBV5-4 to TRBJ2-5; 7 nucleotides line up with TRBD2. The CDR3 covers 17 residues. The germline CDR1 and CDR2 sequences are SGHNT and YYREEE (reference sequence). Germline trimming cut 3 bases from V and 5 bases from J; bases unmatched to any gene: 16. CDR3 sequence: CASSSNGRGSTLETQYF. CDR3 bases: TGTGCCAGCAGCTCGAACGGGCGCGGGAGCACTTTGGAGACCCAGTACTTC.

The V and J genes are TRBV7-9 and TRBJ1-6; a weak D match, TRBD1 (6 bases). Germline V CDR1 and CDR2: SEHNR, FQNEAQ (reference sequence). The CDR3 length is 14 residues. Between the trimmed V and J ends, which lost 8 bases and 5 bases, there was a span of 13 bases. The CDR3 DNA reads as TGTGCCAGCGACAAACAGGGAAATAATTCACCCCTCCACTTT. This gives the protein CASDKQGNNSPLHF.

The chain recombines TRBV9 with TRBJ2-5; maybe TRBD2 (5 bases). The ends were cut back, 0 bases at V and 5 bases at J, with 8 bases in the middle. CDR1 SGDLS and CDR2 YYNGEE come from the germline V gene. The CDR3 is 13 residues long. CDR3 sequence: CASSVAPGETQYF. In nucleotides, the CDR3 is TGTGCCAGCAGCGTAGCCCCGGGGGAGACCCAGTACTTC.

This clone was observed a single time. This CDR3 reads CASSLEGTGSGNTIYF. The CDR3 DNA reads TGCGCCAGCAGCTTGGAAGGGACAGGGTCTGGAAACACCATATATTTT. The V and J genes are TRBV5-1 and TRBJ1-3; TRBD1 agrees at 9 bases. The CDR3 totals 16 residues. Per germline, CDR1 SGHRS and CDR2 YFSETQ. Losses at the gene ends were 0 bases for V and 1 base for J; bases not matched to a gene: 2.

The rearrangement joins TRBV7-2 to TRBJ2-2, with 7 bases aligning to TRBD2. This CDR3 has 16 amino acids. With V trimmed by 3 bases and J by 0 bases, 4 bases remained unmatched. Germline values: CDR1 SGHTA, CDR2 FQGNSA. The CDR3 DNA is TGTGCCAGCAGCTTTTCTAGCGGAGCGAACACCGGGGAGCTGTTTTTT. The encoded protein is CASSFSSGANTGELFF.

J is TRBJ2-5 and V is TRBV9; weak D call: TRBD2 (5 bases). The CDR3 is 13 amino acids. The V gene's germline CDR1 is SGDLS and CDR2 YYNGEE. V lost 2 bases and J 2 bases, leaving 7 bases between the germline ends. Written as DNA, the CDR3 is TGTGCCAGCAGCGTGAGGGATCAAGAGACCCAGTACTTC. Translation gives CASSVRDQETQYF.

V and J are TRBV11-2 and TRBJ1-1, with unresolved D. The CDR3 consists of 13 residues. Germline V gene lookup returns CDR1 SGHAT and CDR2 FQNNGV. V was trimmed by 0 bases and J by 7 bases, leaving 9 bases between them. This CDR3 reads CASSLERTGEAFF. The CDR3 nucleotides read TGTGCCAGCAGCTTAGAGCGGACGGGTGAAGCTTTCTTT.

V gene TRBV27 combines with J gene TRBJ2-5; 10 nucleotides line up with TRBD1. The trim removed 6 bases at V and 2 bases at J, leaving 3 bases unmatched. The CDR3 is made up of 14 amino acids. CDR1 MNHEY and CDR2 SMNVEV come from the germline V gene (reference sequence). CDR3 loop: CASRSDRGQETQYF. The CDR3 DNA is TGTGCCAGCAGATCGGACAGGGGGCAAGAGACCCAGTACTTC.

The CDR3 DNA reads TGTGCCAGCATCTTAGACTTCGGGTCGGATGGCTACACCTTC. Translating it yields CASILDFGSDGYTF. The chain uses TRBV28 and TRBJ1-2, with D uncertain. Germline-derived CDR1 and CDR2 are MDHEN and SYDVKM. V dropped 7 bases and J dropped 6 bases, with 18 bases sitting between them. The CDR3 length is 14 residues.

The chain recombines TRBV19 with TRBJ2-7; D is unclear. This CDR3 has 13 amino acids. The V gene lost 1 base and the J gene lost 3 bases, with 7 bases spanning the gap. Germline loops: CDR1 LNHDA, CDR2 SQIVND (reference sequence). CDR3 loop: CASSIGPVYEQYF. CDR3 sequence (DNA): TGTGCCAGTAGTATAGGCCCGGTCTACGAGCAGTACTTC.

This clone was seen once. The sample carries other DNA sequences with the same CDR3. The chain couples TRBV12-5 to TRBJ2-2, with 7 bases aligning to TRBD1. The CDR3 sequence is 15 residues long. CDR1 and CDR2 (germline): LGHNT, FRNRAP. Trimming removed 6 bases from V and 3 bases from J; junction bases left unmatched: 7. CDR3 protein: CASGSRGFDTGELFF. CDR3 nucleotide sequence: TGTGCTAGTGGGTCCAGGGGGTTCGACACCGGGGAGCTGTTTTTT.

V and J are TRBV27 and TRBJ2-3; no clear D. Deletions cut 2 bases from V and 4 bases from J, with 1 base between. This CDR3 has 11 residues. Germline CDR1 is MNHEY and CDR2 is SMNVEV (reference sequence). Here the CDR3 DNA reads TGTGCCAGCAGTTTAGCAGATACGCAGTATTTT. Its translation: CASSLADTQYF.

CDR3 amino acids: CATSRDTSSGNTIYF. The CDR3 DNA sequence: TGTGCCACCAGCAGAGATACAAGCTCTGGAAACACCATATATTTT. The chain carries TRBV15 and TRBJ1-3; D is ambiguous. V shed 0 bases and J shed 0 bases, with 6 bases lying between them. This CDR3 contains 15 residues. Germline loops: CDR1 LNHNV, CDR2 YYDKDF (reference sequence).

This clone appeared a few times. A junction boundary mismatches the germline segment, possibly from a read error. The chain couples TRBV5-6 to TRBJ1-1; D remains ambiguous. Germline V gene lookup returns CDR1 SGHDT and CDR2 YYEEEE. There are 12 residues in the CDR3. The CDR3 loop is CASSLSNTEAFF. As DNA, the CDR3 is TGTGCCAGCAGCTTGAGTAACACCGAAGCTTTCTTT.

J is TRBJ2-7 and V is TRBV7-2; no definite D call. Germline values: CDR1 SGHTA, CDR2 FQGNSA. The CDR3 sequence is 12 residues long. V dropped 5 bases and J dropped 9 bases, with 14 bases sitting between them. This CDR3 is CASSPLHRGQYF. CDR3 nucleotide sequence: TGTGCCAGCAGCCCACTTCACCGAGGGCAGTACTTC.

J is TRBJ2-1 and V is TRBV6-4; D uncertain. V lost 2 bases and J lost 0, with 11 bases in between. The CDR3 is 16 amino acids. Germline V gene lookup returns CDR1 MRHNA and CDR2 SNTAGT. The CDR3, as DNA: TGTGCCAGCAGTGACCCCTTTGTTAGCTCCTACAATGAGCAGTTCTTC. This gives the protein CASSDPFVSSYNEQFF.

This chain's CDR3 is CATSRPWAPRQYF. The CDR3 DNA reads TGTGCCACCAGCAGACCCTGGGCACCTCGGCAGTATTTT. The rearrangement uses TRBV15 and TRBJ2-3; no clear D gene. The CDR3 covers 13 residues. Trimming left V 2 bases short and J 11 bases short, with 14 bases between. CDR1 LNHNV and CDR2 YYDKDF come from the germline V gene (reference sequence).

CDR3 residues: CASSLAGGGNQPQHF. DNA of the CDR3: TGTGCCAGCAGCTTAGCAGGGGGAGGGAATCAGCCCCAGCATTTT. The V and J genes are TRBV7-2 and TRBJ1-5; TRBD1 is a possible D gene (6 bases). Germline-derived CDR1 and CDR2 are SGHTA and FQGNSA. V was clipped by 0 bases and J by 4 bases, with 10 bases between them. The CDR3 contains 15 residues.

The chain is built from TRBV5-1 and TRBJ2-2; no clear D. Trimming cost V 0 bases and J 5 bases, with 11 bases left between them. CDR3 length: 15 amino acids. Looked up from germline, CDR1 is SGHRS and CDR2 is YFSETQ. CDR3 DNA: TGCGCCAGCAGCTTGGGACTCTACGGGACCGGGGAGCTGTTTTTT. This codes for CASSLGLYGTGELFF.

The J gene is TRBJ2-7, the V gene TRBV4-3; 13 bases map to TRBD2. In germline, CDR1 is LGHNA, CDR2 YSLEER. V lost 3 bases to trimming and J lost 3 bases; unmatched junction nucleotides: 2. CDR3 length: 15 residues. The CDR3 sequence is CASSHGTSGIYEQYF. The CDR3 DNA sequence: TGCGCCAGCAGCCACGGGACTAGCGGGATCTACGAGCAGTACTTC.

The V call is TRBV9, the J call TRBJ2-7; TRBD2 aligns across 10 bases. The CDR3 covers 18 residues. J lost 5 bases, V lost 0 bases, and 14 bases had no gene match. Germline CDR1 and CDR2: SGDLS and YYNGEE. CDR3 sequence (DNA): TGTGCCAGCAGCGTAGAAAGTACTAGCGGGATTTTCCCCCACGAGCAGTACTTC. This gives the protein CASSVESTSGIFPHEQYF. Filled out from reference TRBV9 and TRBJ2-7, the complete variable domain reads DSGVTQTPKHLITATGQRVTLRCSPRSGDLSVYWYQQSLDQGLQFLIQYYNGEERAKGNILERFSAQQFPDLHSELNLSSLELGDSALYFCASSVESTSGIFPHEQYFGPGTRLTVT.